This TCR beta chain was obtained from a study of blood T cell repertoires in COVID-19. This clone occurred a few times. CDR1 is GTSNPN and CDR2 is SVGIG in the germline V gene (reference sequence). V was pared by 5 bases and J by 1 base, with 18 bases between. This CDR3 is 16 amino acids long. Everyone who took part was about 18 to 90 years old, and they came from 24 US areas. Cohort assignment relied on participant-reported clinical history. In the original processing: Researchers report that nucleated cell counts were estimated from reference gene primer amplification. Some clones are missing from TCRdb's copy, which holds only in-frame ones; the method was immunoSEQ multiplex PCR. Clone size and the V and J calls come from that table; the DNA yielded D and trimming. The data contain a few hundred thousand clones, around 91% of them seen just once; the ten biggest clones take up roughly 0.66%.

The TCR sequence derives from a man between 18 and 29 years old who had recovered from COVID-19. The chain couples TRBV30 to TRBJ2-1, with D tentatively TRBD1 (5 bases). The sample taken for sequencing was PBMCs or T cells enriched from blood (not recorded which). CDR3 residues: CAWGKLDNKSYNEQFF. The DNA for the CDR3 is TGTGCCTGGGGGAAATTGGACAATAAGTCCTACAATGAGCAGTTCTTC.